This TCR beta chain was captured by sequencing in a study of CD8 T cells in Susac syndrome. This CDR3 spans 15 amino acids. The germline CDR1 and CDR2 sequences are SGHAT and FQNNGV. After removal of 11 bases from V and 8 bases from J, the junction contained 13 bases not matched to a gene. After extraction with the RNeasy kit, roughly 0.45 to 1 ug of the RNA was reverse transcribed using random hexamers. TCRdb re-analysed the immunoSEQ multiplex PCR reads in MiXCR, keeping a single row per CDR3 protein. The profile covers 170,000 or so distinct CDR3 sequences, with 85% to 95% appearing a single time and 0.12% taken by the ten largest.

The clonotype was recovered from a human donor with Susac syndrome. This chain links TRBV11-2 with TRBJ2-1; 12 nucleotides match TRBD1. The sample comprised CD4+ T cells from PBMCs. The CDR3 sequence: CAGSSGTGGRYEQFF. CDR3 DNA: TGTGCCGGAAGTAGCGGGACAGGGGGCCGGTATGAGCAGTTCTTC.